The clone carrying this TCR beta chain was counted at least ten times. As yet, its antigen is unknown. CDR3 length equals 14 residues. Looked up from germline, CDR1 is SNHLY and CDR2 is FYNNEI. J was trimmed by 4 bases and V by 6 bases; bases with no gene match: 7. Participants, patients aged 18 to 65, had newly diagnosed hyperthyroidism with a duration under 2 months. The study excluded patients with uncontrolled infection, other autoimmune disease, pregnancy or lactation. This sample was taken from a study of T cells in Graves' hyperthyroidism and ophthalmopathy. Study findings and constraints: In blood, most of the thyroid clonotypes expanded above 0.001 were also present. Classification by a 13 V-J model distinguished ophthalmopathy from stable hyperthyroidism.

Template material for amplifying TCR beta CDR3 regions consisted of RNA transcripts. First-round RT-PCR targeting the TCR CDR3 was performed with the HTBI primer set. MiXCR, run by TCRdb on the multiplex PCR reads, gives a single entry per CDR3 protein. Found here are roughly 580,000 distinct CDR3 sequences, around 42% of them singletons; the top ten hold 6.5% to 9%. This TCR came from a woman younger than 35 with Graves' hyperthyroidism. J is TRBJ1-2 and V is TRBV2, with 8 bases lining up with TRBD1. Sequenced: peripheral blood or thyroid tissue (not recorded which). CDR3 in amino acids: CASRQTGDSYGYTF. As DNA, the CDR3 is TGTGCCAGCAGACAGACAGGGGATTCCTATGGCTACACCTTC. The whole variable domain, filled in from reference TRBV2 and TRBJ1-2, reads EPEVTQTPSHQVTQMGQEVILRCVPISNHLYFYWYRQILGQKVEFLVSFYNNEISEKSEIFDDQFSVERPDGSNFTLKIRSTKLEDSAMYFCASRQTGDSYGYTFGSGTRLTVV.